This TCR beta chain came from a study of blood T cell repertoires in COVID-19. About the study: Samples came from the United States, Italy and Spain, spanning acute and convalescent COVID-19.

The CDR3 extends over 17 amino acids. J gave up 2 bases and V 5 bases, and 9 bases lay outside the gene matches. Germline V gives CDR1 KGHSH, CDR2 LQKENI. This table comes from immunoSEQ multiplex PCR, and its TCRdb copy is limited to in-frame clones, with some not included. This table holds 290,000 or so clones, around nine tenths found once. The TCR originated in a young woman who had recovered from COVID-19. Sequenced input: PBMCs or T cells enriched from blood (not recorded which). This chain links TRBV18 with TRBJ2-3; 11 positions agree with TRBD1. The CDR3 nucleotides are TGTGCCAGCTCAAAATACACGGGACAGGGGGACACAGATACGCAGTATTTT. Translated, it gives CASSKYTGQGDTDTQYF.